These 2 T cell receptor beta chains share one sample of origin, sequenced in a study of T-cell memory formation after mild COVID-19. TCRdb reanalysed the 5' RACE reads using MiXCR and keeps one entry per CDR3 protein. The sample has around 260,000 distinct CDR3 sequences, 16% seen once. Material for sequencing was PBMCs or a T cell subset sorted from them (not recorded which). All receptors derive from a man between 18 and 29 years old who had mild COVID-19 (a few samples of this study predate the infection). Cell type and time point are not known.

This clonotype was found a few times. V and J are TRBV4-3 and TRBJ2-1; 7 bases line up with TRBD2. CDR1 and CDR2 (germline): LGHNA, YSLEER. The V and J ends lost 0 bases and 5 bases, in that order; junction bases with no gene match: 7. This CDR3 spans 16 amino acids. CDR3 DNA sequence: TGCGCCAGCAGCCAAGATCCCCCCGCGGGGGACAATGAGCAGTTCTTC. Protein product: CASSQDPPAGDNEQFF.

The chain joins TRBV20-1 to TRBJ2-1; D may be TRBD2 (5 bases). Trimming took 6 bases from V and 9 from J, leaving 12 bases between them. CDR3 length equals 11 residues. CDR1 and CDR2 (germline): DFQATT, SNEGSKA (reference sequence). CDR3 amino acids: CSAPRTFEQFF. In DNA form, the CDR3 reads TGCAGTGCCCCTAGGACTTTTGAGCAGTTCTTC.